The 9 T cell receptor beta chains below all came from one sample that was sequenced in a study of blood T cell repertoires in COVID-19. Some clones are missing from TCRdb's copy, which holds only in-frame ones; the method was immunoSEQ multiplex PCR. The sample has approximately 100,000 clones; approximately 91% are singletons. Specimen: peripheral blood. These receptor sequences come from a man aged 60 to 75 with acute or convalescent COVID-19.

This rearrangement joins TRBV14 to TRBJ1-2; the match to TRBD1 covers 7 bases. The CDR3 is 14 residues long. The germline V gene has CDR1 SGHDN and CDR2 FVKESK. After removal of 2 bases from V and 4 bases from J, the junction contained 4 bases not matched to a gene. CDR3 sequence (DNA): TGTGCCAGCAGCCAACGGACAGGATCCTATGGCTACACCTTC. It encodes CASSQRTGSYGYTF. The variable domain in full, with the rest retrieved from reference TRBV14 and TRBJ1-2, is EAGVTQFPSHSVIEKGQTVTLRCDPISGHDNLYWYRRVMGKEIKFLLHFVKESKQDESGMPNNRFLAERTGGTYSTLKVQPAELEDSGVYFCASSQRTGSYGYTFGSGTRLTVV.

The V and J genes are TRBV24-1 and TRBJ1-3; no definite D call. This CDR3 is 11 amino acids long. The V and J ends lost 5 bases and 4 bases respectively, with 2 bases between them. Per the germline V gene, CDR1 is KGHDR and CDR2 is SFDVKD. The CDR3 nucleotides read TGTGCCACCAGTGCGGGAAACACCATATATTTT. It specifies CATSAGNTIYF.

The chain combines TRBV4-1 with TRBJ1-2, with a tentative D call TRBD1 (6 bases). This CDR3 is 15 amino acids long. The germline V and J ends were trimmed by 2 bases and 2 bases, with 12 bases remaining between them. Germline V gene data show CDR1 as MGHRA and CDR2 as YSYEKL. This CDR3 is CASSQSTGGNYGYTF. The CDR3 DNA follows: TGCGCCAGCAGCCAATCGACAGGCGGGAACTATGGCTACACCTTC.

J is TRBJ1-2 and V is TRBV19; maybe TRBD1 (5 bases). In germline, CDR1 is LNHDA, CDR2 SQIVND (reference sequence). The CDR3 is made up of 15 amino acids. The V end lost 3 bases, the J end lost 2 bases, and 13 bases lay between the germline ends. The CDR3 sequence: CASSMGLQDNYGYTF. The CDR3 nucleotides read TGTGCCAGTAGTATGGGTCTACAGGACAACTATGGCTACACCTTC.

This chain uses TRBV11-2 with TRBJ2-7; 8 nucleotides agree with TRBD2. Germline V lookup: CDR1 SGHAT, CDR2 FQNNGV. The CDR3 runs 15 residues. The junction had 9 bases not matched to a gene; V was cut back by 5 bases and J by 3 bases. The CDR3 protein is CASSLGGGRFYEQYV. CDR3 DNA: TGTGCCAGCAGCCTCGGGGGGGGGAGATTCTACGAGCAGTACGTC.

This clone was recorded a few times. In nucleotides, the CDR3 is TGTGCCAGCAGCCCCCTTCCGGGACTAGTGAATTCTGGGGAGCTGTTTTTT. Amino acids: CASSPLPGLVNSGELFF. The V gene is TRBV5-4, the J gene TRBJ2-2; TRBD2 matches 8 bases. Germline-derived CDR1 and CDR2 are SGHNT and YYREEE (reference sequence). The CDR3 is made up of 17 amino acids. The trim removed 4 bases at V and 8 bases at J, leaving 16 bases unmatched.

Regarding this clone: The germline gene is not matched at one end of the junction; a read error may be the cause. J is TRBJ1-1 and V is TRBV19, with D unresolved. The V gene's germline CDR1 is LNHDA and CDR2 SQIVND (reference sequence). The CDR3 loop spans 13 amino acids. The CDR3 region is CASSIGRNAEAFF. CDR3 nucleotides: TGTGCCAGTAGTATCGGGAGGAACGCTGAAGCTTTCTTT. The full variable domain, in which reference TRBV19 and TRBJ1-1 provide the parts outside the CDR3, is DGGITQSPKYLFRKEGQNVTLSCEQNLNHDAMYWYRQDPGQGLRLIYYSQIVNDFQKGDIAEGYSVSREKKESFPLTVTSAQKNPTAFYLCASSIGRNAEAFFGQGTRLTVV.

The CDR3: CASSYGGPGGEQYF. Written as DNA, the CDR3 is TGTGCCAGCAGTTACGGTGGCCCTGGAGGAGAGCAGTACTTC. The J gene is TRBJ2-7, the V gene TRBV6-2 or TRBV6-3; a weak D match, TRBD2 (5 bases). Trimming took 2 bases from V and 7 from J, leaving 15 bases between them. The CDR3 loop spans 14 amino acids. Germline-derived CDR1 and CDR2 are MNHEY and SVGEGT.

The chain joins TRBV4-2 to TRBJ1-2, with 9 positions matching TRBD1. Losses at the gene ends were 0 bases for V and 5 bases for J; bases not matched to a gene: 7. Germline V gene lookup returns CDR1 LGHNA and CDR2 YNFKEQ. The CDR3 extends over 16 amino acids. The CDR3 region is CASSQESGQGRYGYTF. CDR3 DNA: TGTGCCAGCAGCCAAGAATCTGGACAGGGGAGATATGGCTACACCTTC.